The TCR beta chain described here comes from a study of CD8 T cells in Susac syndrome. Study-level points and caveats: The authors found 15 to 20 Susac-specific public clones in total CD8+ repertoires and a few in CD8+ TEMRA repertoires.

Blood CD8+ and CD4+ T cells underwent high-throughput TCR beta sequencing. CD8+ and CD4+ T cells were negatively isolated; TEMRA cells were FACS-enriched. With random hexamers, reverse transcription was performed on 0.5 to 1 ug of RNA. The method of amplification for TCR beta CDR3 was immunoSEQ multiplex PCR, covering 54 Vbeta and 13 Jbeta. TCRdb used MiXCR to reprocess the immunoSEQ multiplex PCR reads, holding one entry per CDR3 protein. The data show some 130,000 distinct CDR3 sequences, approximately 95% seen once. In germline, CDR1 is SEHNR, CDR2 FQNEAQ (reference sequence). The CDR3 length is 13 residues. The V gene end was trimmed by 4 bases and the J gene end by 6 bases; junction bases not matched to a gene: 4. In regard to this clonotype: Its antigen is unidentified.

The sequencing sample was made of CD8+ T cells from PBMCs. V and J are TRBV7-9 and TRBJ2-3; 7 bases are a match to TRBD1. The clonotype originates from a human donor with Susac syndrome. The CDR3 DNA reads as TGTGCCAGCAGCTCCCCAGGGGGTGATACGCAGTATTTT. This translates into CASSSPGGDTQYF. The complete variable domain, with remaining parts taken from reference TRBV7-9 and TRBJ2-3, reads DTGVSQNPRHKITKRGQNVTFRCDPISEHNRLYWYRQTLGQGPEFLTYFQNEAQLEKSRLLSDRFSAERPKGSFSTLEIQRTEQGDSAMYLCASSSPGGDTQYFGPGTRLTVL.